This T cell receptor (beta chain) came from a study of T cells in tumors after PD-1 blockade (dated by TCRdb to the late 2010s). Context from the whole study: Exclusion criteria were prior checkpoint blockade, use of systemic immunosuppressants, or recent radiotherapy or other anti-cancer therapy within 4 weeks. Paired single-cell RNA and TCR sequencing was performed on site-matched tumors from BCC or SCC patients before and after anti-PD-1 therapy. RECIST version 1.1 was used to assess clinical response. While on anti-PD-1 treatment, some of the patients also continued taking daily vismodegib 150 mg. On average, tumor samples had about 27,000 TCR templates (range about 550-99,264) and over 6,000 unique clonotypes, approximately 20-fold deeper than single-cell TCR sequencing. Here is what the overall study found, with its caveats: About 41% of tumor TCR clonotypes were found in blood, and some novel exhausted tumor clones appeared in pre-treatment blood, suggesting peripheral recruitment. Exhausted CD8+ clones expanded after therapy were mostly novel clonotypes undetected pre-treatment, suggesting clonal replacement rather than reinvigoration of pre-existing clones. Clonal replacement appeared only between pre- and post-treatment samples, not between two pre-treatment samples, arguing against biopsy timing or location artifacts. Where the novel T cell clones came from was not determined, and possible sources could include lymphoid organs or rare unexpanded clones inside the tumor or in the tumor periphery. In squamous cell carcinoma, around 50% of expanded exhausted clones were novel versus approximately 29% of other expanded CD8+ clones.

This sample's time point label indicates: after anti-PD-1 therapy. Before and after PD-1 blockade, tumor biopsies came from the same primary tumor, making the samples site-matched. Pembrolizumab 200 mg every 3 weeks or cemiplimab 350 mg every 2 weeks was administered to patients. Post-treatment squamous cell carcinoma samples were collected on average 31 days after treatment start, so that early T cell dynamics were captured. For bulk TCRbeta sequencing, genomic DNA was extracted from tumor biopsies or peripheral blood, and input amounts ranged from 616 ng to 6,004 ng. To increase sensitivity for rare clonotypes compared with single-cell TCR sequencing, remaining biopsy material was subjected to bulk TCRbeta sequencing. Histologically proven advanced or metastatic basal or squamous cell carcinoma was present in all patients, all of whom were poor candidates for surgical resection. The squamous cell carcinoma cohort comprised a handful of patients with serial tumor biopsies taken during anti-PD-1 treatment. Fresh biopsies were taken from the primary tumor site, and part of the biopsy material was kept in RNAlater for exome and bulk TCR sequencing.

As concerns this clone: Its antigen is not yet known. Base qualities are not provided; no much larger clone lies one nucleotide away.

The immunoSEQ platform was used for deep TCRbeta sequencing. In the original analysis: Only productive rearrangements were exported from the immunoSEQ Analyzer for further analysis. A two-sided binomial test at Bonferroni-corrected P below 0.01 was used to call clones with significant expansion or contraction between timepoints. Bulk TCRbeta clonotypes were assigned T cell phenotypes by matching to single-cell RNA+TCR-seq clones sharing the same TCRbeta sequence. Using bulk TCR sequencing data, clone enrichment in tumor was calculated by dividing a clone's tumor frequency by the same clone's PBMC frequency. GLIPH was used to sort TCRs into specificity groups, which are clusters of distinct TCRs that likely recognize common antigens through shared CDR3 motifs. Sourced from immuneACCESS, this table was stored by TCRdb with only in-frame sequences that have V and J called. A share of the clones is absent; for the studies checked, an unresolved V gene accounts for under half, and the remainder has no known explanation. The V and J calls and clone size come from that table; D and trimming were worked out from the DNA. Across this sample there are roughly 15,000 clones, with roughly 70% seen only once. Clones ranked in the top ten supply about 30% of the sample.

As encoded in the germline V gene, CDR1 is SGDLS while CDR2 is YYNGEE. V gives up 0 bases and J gives up 1 base, and the segment between their germline ends measures 8 bases. The CDR3 runs 16 residues from the cysteine to the phenylalanine. Only CDR3 DNA is held: 48 bases, read in frame from base 1. Source: tumor tissue, taken after anti-PD-1 treatment. The receptor was isolated from a human donor with cutaneous squamous cell carcinoma. The chain was built from TRBV9 and TRBJ1-6; the D gene is unclear. CDR3 region: CASSVEGGSYNSPLHF. The sequenced DNA: TGTGCCAGCAGCGTAGAGGGAGGGTCCTATAATTCACCCCTCCACTTT. Joined to the reference TRBV9 and TRBJ1-6 proteins, this CDR3 gives the full variable domain: DSGVTQTPKHLITATGQRVTLRCSPRSGDLSVYWYQQSLDQGLQFLIQYYNGEERAKGNILERFSAQQFPDLHSELNLSSLELGDSALYFCASSVEGGSYNSPLHFGNGTRLTVT.